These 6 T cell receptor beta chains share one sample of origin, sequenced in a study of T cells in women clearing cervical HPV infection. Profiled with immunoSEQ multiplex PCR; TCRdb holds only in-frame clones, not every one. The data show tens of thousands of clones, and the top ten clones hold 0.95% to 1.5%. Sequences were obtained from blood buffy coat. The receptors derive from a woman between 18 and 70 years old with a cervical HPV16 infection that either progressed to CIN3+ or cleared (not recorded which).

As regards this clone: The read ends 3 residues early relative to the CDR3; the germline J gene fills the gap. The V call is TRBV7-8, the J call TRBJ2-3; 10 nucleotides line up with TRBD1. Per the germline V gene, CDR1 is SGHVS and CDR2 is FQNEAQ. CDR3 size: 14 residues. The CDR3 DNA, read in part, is TGTGCCAGCAGCCTGACAGGGGGCAATCAGCCG. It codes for CASSLTGGNQP. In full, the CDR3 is CASSLTGGNQPQYF.

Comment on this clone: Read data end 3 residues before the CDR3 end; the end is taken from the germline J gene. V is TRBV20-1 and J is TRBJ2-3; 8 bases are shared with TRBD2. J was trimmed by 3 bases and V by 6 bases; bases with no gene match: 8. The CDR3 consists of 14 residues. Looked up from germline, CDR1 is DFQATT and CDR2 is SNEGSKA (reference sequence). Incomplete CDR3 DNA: TGCAGTGCCCTCTCCAGCGGGAGTACAGATACG. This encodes CSALSSGSTDT. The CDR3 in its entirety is CSALSSGSTDTQYF.

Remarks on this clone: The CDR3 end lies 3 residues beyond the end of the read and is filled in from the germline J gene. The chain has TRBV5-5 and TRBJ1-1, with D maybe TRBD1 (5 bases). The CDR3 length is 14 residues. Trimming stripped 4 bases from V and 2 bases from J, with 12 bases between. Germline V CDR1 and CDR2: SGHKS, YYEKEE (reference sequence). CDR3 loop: CASSISGGNTEAFF. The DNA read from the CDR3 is TGTGCCAGCAGCATAAGCGGGGGAAACACTGAA.

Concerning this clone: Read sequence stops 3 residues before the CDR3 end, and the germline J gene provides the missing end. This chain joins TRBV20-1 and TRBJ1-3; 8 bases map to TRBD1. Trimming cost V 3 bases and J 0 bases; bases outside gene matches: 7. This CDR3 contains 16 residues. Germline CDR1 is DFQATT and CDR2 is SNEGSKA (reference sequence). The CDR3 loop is CSASRLGQGSGNTIYF. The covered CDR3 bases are TGCAGTGCTAGCCGACTCGGACAGGGCTCTGGAAACACC.

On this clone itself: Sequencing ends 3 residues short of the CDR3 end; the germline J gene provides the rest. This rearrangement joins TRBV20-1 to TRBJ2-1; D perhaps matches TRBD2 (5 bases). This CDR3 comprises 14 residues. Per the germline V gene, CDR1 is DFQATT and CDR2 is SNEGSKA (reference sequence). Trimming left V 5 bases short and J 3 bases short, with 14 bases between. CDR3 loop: CSARTYRFYNEQFF. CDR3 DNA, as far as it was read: TGCAGTGCTCGGACTTACCGCTTCTACAATGAG.

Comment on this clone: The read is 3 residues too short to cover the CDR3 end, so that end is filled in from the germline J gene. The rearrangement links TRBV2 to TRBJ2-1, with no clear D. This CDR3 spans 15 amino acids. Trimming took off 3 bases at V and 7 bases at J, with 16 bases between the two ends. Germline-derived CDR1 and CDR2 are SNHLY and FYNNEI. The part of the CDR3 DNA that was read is TGTGCCAGCAGTGACACTTCCTCCCCCTGGAATGAG. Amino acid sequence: CASSDTSSPWNE. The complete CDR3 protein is CASSDTSSPWNEQFF.